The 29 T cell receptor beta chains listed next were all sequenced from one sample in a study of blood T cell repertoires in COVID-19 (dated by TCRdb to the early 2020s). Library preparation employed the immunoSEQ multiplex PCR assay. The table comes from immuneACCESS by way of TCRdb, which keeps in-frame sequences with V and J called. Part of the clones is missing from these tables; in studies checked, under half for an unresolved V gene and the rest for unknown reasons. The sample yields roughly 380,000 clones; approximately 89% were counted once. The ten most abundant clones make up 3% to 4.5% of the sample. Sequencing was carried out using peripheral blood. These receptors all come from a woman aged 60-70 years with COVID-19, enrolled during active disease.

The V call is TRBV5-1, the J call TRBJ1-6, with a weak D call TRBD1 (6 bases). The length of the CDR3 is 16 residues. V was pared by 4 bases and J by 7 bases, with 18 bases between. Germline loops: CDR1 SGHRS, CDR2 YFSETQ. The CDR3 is CASSTYSGVSNSPLHF. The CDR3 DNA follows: TGCGCCAGCAGCACCTACTCAGGGGTCTCAAATTCACCCCTCCACTTT.

CDR3 nucleotides: TGTGCCAGCTCACCGTGGGACTATCAAGCGGGCACCGGGGAGCTGTTTTTT. Protein sequence: CASSPWDYQAGTGELFF. The chain carries TRBV18 and TRBJ2-2; 7 nucleotides match TRBD2. This CDR3 contains 17 residues. Looked up from germline, CDR1 is KGHSH and CDR2 is LQKENI. The V gene end was trimmed by 3 bases and the J gene end by 4 bases; junction bases not matched to a gene: 11.

The CDR3 protein is CASSLVRRDEKLFF. CDR3 DNA: TGTGCCAGCAGCTTGGTCAGGAGGGACGAAAAACTGTTTTTT. The V gene is TRBV5-6, the J gene TRBJ1-4, with a weak D call TRBD1 (5 bases). CDR3 size: 14 residues. Germline assignment: CDR1 SGHDT and CDR2 YYEEEE. The V gene lost 0 bases and the J gene lost 8 bases, with 11 bases spanning the gap. Using reference TRBV5-6 and TRBJ1-4 for the parts outside the CDR3, the full variable domain is DAGVTQSPTHLIKTRGQQVTLRCSPKSGHDTVSWYQQALGQGPQFIFQYYEEEERQRGNFPDRFSGHQFPNYSSELNVNALLLGDSALYLCASSLVRRDEKLFFGSGTQLSVL.

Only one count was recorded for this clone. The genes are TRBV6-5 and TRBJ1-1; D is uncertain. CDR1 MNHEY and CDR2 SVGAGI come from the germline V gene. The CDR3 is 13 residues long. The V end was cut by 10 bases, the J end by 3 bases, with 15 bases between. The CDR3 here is CATTSPVYTEAFF. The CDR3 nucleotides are TGTGCCACCACATCCCCCGTTTACACTGAAGCTTTCTTT.

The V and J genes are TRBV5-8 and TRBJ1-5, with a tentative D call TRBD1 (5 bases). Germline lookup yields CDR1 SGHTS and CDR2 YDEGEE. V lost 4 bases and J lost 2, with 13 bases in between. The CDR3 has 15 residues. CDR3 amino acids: CASSVIRVGNQPQHF. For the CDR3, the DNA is TGTGCCAGCAGCGTAATCAGGGTGGGCAATCAGCCCCAGCATTTT.

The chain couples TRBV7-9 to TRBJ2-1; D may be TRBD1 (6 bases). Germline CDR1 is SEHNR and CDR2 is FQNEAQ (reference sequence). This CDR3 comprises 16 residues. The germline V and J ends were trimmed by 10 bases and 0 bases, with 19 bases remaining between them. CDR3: CATVPQGRTSYNEQFF. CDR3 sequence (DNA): TGTGCCACCGTCCCTCAGGGGCGTACCTCCTACAATGAGCAGTTCTTC.

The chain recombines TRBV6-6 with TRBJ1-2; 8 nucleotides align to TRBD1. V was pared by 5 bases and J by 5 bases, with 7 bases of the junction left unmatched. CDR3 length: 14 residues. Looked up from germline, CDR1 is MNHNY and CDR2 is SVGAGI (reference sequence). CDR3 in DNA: TGTGCCAGCAGTGGACAGGGAGCCTCGTATGGCTACACCTTC. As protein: CASSGQGASYGYTF.

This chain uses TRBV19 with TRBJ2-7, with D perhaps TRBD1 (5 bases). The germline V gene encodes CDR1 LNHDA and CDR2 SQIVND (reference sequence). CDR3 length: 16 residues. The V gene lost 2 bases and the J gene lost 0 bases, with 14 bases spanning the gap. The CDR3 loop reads CASSISDSPSSYEQYF. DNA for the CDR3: TGTGCCAGTAGTATATCCGACAGTCCGAGCTCCTACGAGCAGTACTTC.

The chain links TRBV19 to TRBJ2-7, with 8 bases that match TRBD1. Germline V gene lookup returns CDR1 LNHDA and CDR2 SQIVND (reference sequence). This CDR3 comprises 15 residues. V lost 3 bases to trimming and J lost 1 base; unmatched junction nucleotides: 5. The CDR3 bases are TGTGCCAGTAGTATGGACAGGGACAGATCCTACGAGCAGTACTTC. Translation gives CASSMDRDRSYEQYF.

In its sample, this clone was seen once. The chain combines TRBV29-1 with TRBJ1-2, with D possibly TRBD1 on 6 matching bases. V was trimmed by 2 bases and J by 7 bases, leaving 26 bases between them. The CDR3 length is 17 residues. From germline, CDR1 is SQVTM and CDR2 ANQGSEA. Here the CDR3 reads CSVERSSGVVIGGGYTF. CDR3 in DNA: TGCAGCGTTGAAAGATCATCAGGGGTAGTGATCGGAGGTGGCTACACCTTC.

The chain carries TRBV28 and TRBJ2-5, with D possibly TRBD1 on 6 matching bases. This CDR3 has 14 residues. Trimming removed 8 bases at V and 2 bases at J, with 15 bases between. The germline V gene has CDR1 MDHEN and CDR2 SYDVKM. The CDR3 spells CASGLTGTQETQYF. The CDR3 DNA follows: TGTGCCAGCGGCCTGACAGGTACACAAGAGACCCAGTACTTC. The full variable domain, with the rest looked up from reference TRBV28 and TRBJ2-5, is DVKVTQSSRYLVKRTGEKVFLECVQDMDHENMFWYRQDPGLGLRLIYFSYDVKMKEKGDIPEGYSVSREKKERFSLILESASTNQTSMYLCASGLTGTQETQYFGPGTRLLVL.

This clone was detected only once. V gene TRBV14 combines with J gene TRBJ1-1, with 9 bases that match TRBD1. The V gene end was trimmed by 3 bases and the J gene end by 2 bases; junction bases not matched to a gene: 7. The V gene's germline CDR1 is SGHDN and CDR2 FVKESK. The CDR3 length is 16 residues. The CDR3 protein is CASSHFGTGFNTEAFF. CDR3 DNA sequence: TGTGCCAGCAGCCACTTCGGGACAGGGTTCAACACTGAAGCTTTCTTT.

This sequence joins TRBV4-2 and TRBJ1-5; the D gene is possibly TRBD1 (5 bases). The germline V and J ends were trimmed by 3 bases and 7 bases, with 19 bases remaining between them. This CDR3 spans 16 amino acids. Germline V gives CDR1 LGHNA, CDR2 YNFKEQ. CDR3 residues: CASSHYSGGGRQPQHF. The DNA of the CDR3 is TGTGCCAGCAGCCACTATAGCGGGGGAGGGAGACAGCCCCAGCATTTT.

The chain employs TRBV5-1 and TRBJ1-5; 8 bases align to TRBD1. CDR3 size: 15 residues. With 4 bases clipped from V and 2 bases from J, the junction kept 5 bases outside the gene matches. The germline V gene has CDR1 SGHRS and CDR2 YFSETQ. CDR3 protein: CASSETGDGNQPQHF. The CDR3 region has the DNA TGCGCCAGCAGCGAGACAGGGGACGGCAATCAGCCCCAGCATTTT.

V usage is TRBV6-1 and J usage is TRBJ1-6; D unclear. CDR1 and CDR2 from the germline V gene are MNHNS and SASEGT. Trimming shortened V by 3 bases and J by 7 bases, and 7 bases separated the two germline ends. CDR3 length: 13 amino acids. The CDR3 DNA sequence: TGTGCCAGCAGTGACATTCAGAATTCACCCCTCCACTTT. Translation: CASSDIQNSPLHF.

The CDR3, as DNA: TGCGCCAGCACCTTACTAACTAGCGGGGGACCAGATACGCAGTATTTT. Translating it yields CASTLLTSGGPDTQYF. The chain carries TRBV5-1 and TRBJ2-3; 11 bases are shared with TRBD2. This CDR3 is built from 16 residues. From germline, CDR1 is SGHRS and CDR2 YFSETQ. J was trimmed by 4 bases and V by 6 bases; bases with no gene match: 10.

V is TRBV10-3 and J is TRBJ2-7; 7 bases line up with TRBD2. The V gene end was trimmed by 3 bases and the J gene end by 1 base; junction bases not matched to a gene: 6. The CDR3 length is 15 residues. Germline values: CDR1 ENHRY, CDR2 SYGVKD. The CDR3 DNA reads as TGTGCCATCAGTGATCGTGGGACTAATTCCTACGAGCAGTACTTC. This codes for CAISDRGTNSYEQYF.

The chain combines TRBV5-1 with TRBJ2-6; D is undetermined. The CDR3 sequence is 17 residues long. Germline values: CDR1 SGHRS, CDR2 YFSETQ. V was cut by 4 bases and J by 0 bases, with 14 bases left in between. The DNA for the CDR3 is TGCGCCAGCAGCCCCCCAACAGTGGACTCTGGGGCCAACGTCCTGACTTTC. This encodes CASSPPTVDSGANVLTF.

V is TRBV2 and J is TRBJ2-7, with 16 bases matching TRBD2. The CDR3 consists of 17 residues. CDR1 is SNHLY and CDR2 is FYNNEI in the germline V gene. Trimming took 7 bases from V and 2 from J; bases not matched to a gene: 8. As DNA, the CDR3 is TGTGCCAGCACGAGGGGACTAGCGGGGGGGTATGCCTACGAGCAGTACTTC. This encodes CASTRGLAGGYAYEQYF.

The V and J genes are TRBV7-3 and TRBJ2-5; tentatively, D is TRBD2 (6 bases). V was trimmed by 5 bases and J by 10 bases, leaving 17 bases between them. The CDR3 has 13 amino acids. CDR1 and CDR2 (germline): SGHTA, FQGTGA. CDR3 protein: CASSQNLGGSQYF. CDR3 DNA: TGTGCCAGCAGCCAAAATCTGGGGGGAAGCCAGTACTTC.

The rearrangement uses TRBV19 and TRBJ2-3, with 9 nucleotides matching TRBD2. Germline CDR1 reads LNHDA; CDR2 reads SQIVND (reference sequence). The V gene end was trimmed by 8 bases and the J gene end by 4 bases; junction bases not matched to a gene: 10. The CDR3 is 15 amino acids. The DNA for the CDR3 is TGTGCCAGTGAGTCCGGGACTAGCTTCCCAGATACGCAGTATTTT. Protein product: CASESGTSFPDTQYF.

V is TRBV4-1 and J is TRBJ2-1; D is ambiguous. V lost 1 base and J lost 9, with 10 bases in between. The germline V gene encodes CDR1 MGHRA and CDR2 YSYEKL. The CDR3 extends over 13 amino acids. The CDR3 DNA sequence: TGCGCCAGCAGCCAAGGGAGTCTCCTTGAGCAGTTCTTC. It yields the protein CASSQGSLLEQFF.

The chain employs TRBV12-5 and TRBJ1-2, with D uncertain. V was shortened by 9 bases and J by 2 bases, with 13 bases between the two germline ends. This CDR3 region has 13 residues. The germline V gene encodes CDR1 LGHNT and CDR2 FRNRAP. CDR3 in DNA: TGTGCTAGCGCAGAGACTATCAACTATGGCTACACCTTC. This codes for CASAETINYGYTF. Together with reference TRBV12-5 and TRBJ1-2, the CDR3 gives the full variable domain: DARVTQTPRHKVTEMGQEVTMRCQPILGHNTVFWYRQTMMQGLELLAYFRNRAPLDDSGMPKDRFSAEMPDATLATLKIQPSEPRDSAVYFCASAETINYGYTFGSGTRLTVV.

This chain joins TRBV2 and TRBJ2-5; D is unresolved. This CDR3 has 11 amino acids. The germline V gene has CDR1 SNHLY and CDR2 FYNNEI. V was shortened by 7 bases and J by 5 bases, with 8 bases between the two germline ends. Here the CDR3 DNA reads TGTGCCAGCATGTCAGCGGAGACCCAGTACTTC. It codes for CASMSAETQYF.

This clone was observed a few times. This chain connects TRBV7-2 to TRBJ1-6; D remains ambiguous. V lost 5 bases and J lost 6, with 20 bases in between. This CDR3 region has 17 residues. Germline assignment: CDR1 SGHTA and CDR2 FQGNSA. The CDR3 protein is CASSLHQMFRRNSPLHF. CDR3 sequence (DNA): TGTGCCAGCAGCCTACACCAAATGTTCAGGCGTAATTCACCCCTCCACTTT.

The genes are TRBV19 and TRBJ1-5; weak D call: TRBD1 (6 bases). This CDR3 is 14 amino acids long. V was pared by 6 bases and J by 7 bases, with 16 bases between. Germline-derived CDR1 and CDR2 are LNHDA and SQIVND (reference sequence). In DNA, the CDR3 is TGTGCCAGTAGCCTTAACGGTGGGGGCCAGCCCCAGCATTTT. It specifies CASSLNGGGQPQHF. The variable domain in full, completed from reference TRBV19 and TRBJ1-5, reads DGGITQSPKYLFRKEGQNVTLSCEQNLNHDAMYWYRQDPGQGLRLIYYSQIVNDFQKGDIAEGYSVSREKKESFPLTVTSAQKNPTAFYLCASSLNGGGQPQHFGDGTRLSIL.

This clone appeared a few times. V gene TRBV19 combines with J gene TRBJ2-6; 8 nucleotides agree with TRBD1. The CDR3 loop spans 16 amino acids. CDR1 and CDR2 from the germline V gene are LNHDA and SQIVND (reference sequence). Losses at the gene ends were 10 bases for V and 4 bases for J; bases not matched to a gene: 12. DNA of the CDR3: TGTGCCACCAGGGGGACAGGCCTCGGAGGGGCCAACGTCCTGACTTTC. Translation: CATRGTGLGGANVLTF.

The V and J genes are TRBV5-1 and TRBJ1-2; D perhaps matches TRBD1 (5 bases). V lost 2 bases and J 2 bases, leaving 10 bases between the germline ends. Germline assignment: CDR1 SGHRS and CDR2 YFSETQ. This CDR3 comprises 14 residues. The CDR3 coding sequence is TGCGCCAGCAGCTTTCCAGGGTTGAACTATGGCTACACCTTC. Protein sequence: CASSFPGLNYGYTF.

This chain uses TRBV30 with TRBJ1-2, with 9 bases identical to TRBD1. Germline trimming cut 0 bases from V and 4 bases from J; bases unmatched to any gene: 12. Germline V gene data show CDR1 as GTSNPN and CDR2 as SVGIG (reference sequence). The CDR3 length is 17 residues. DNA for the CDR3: TGTGCCTGGAGTGTCACGGACAGGGGCACCCTCCTCTATGGCTACACCTTC. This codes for CAWSVTDRGTLLYGYTF.